The 30 T cell receptor beta chains presented below share a single source sample, sequenced in a study of CD8+CD57+ T cells in acquired aplastic anemia. Only patients with CD8+CD57+ cell expansion on flow cytometry were chosen for sequencing. Using genomic DNA as the template, TCR beta VDJ and CDR3 profiling was carried out. TCRdb used MiXCR to reprocess the reads, holding one entry per CDR3 protein. The data hold 150,000 or so distinct CDR3 sequences, with roughly 50% observed a single time. Sequencing was carried out using sorted CD4+, CD8+, or CD8+CD57+ T cells (not recorded which) from PBMCs. These receptor sequences come from a human donor with aplastic anemia.

V gene TRBV7-3 combines with J gene TRBJ1-1; D is unclear. The CDR3 sequence is 15 residues long. CDR1 SGHTA and CDR2 FQGTGA come from the germline V gene. Deletions cut 2 bases from V and 1 base from J, with 11 bases between. The DNA for the CDR3 is TGTGCCAGCAGCTTATCGGGAGGAGCGAACACTGAAGCTTTCTTT. Translated: CASSLSGGANTEAFF.

Concerning this clonotype itself: One base away lies a much larger clone, so this may be a sequencing read error. The rearrangement links TRBV5-1 to TRBJ2-1; D remains ambiguous. Germline CDR1 is SGHRS and CDR2 is YFSETQ. This CDR3 spans 12 amino acids. CDR3 sequence reads: CASSLVLNGQFF. CDR3 nucleotide sequence: TGCGCCAGCAGCTTAGTTCTGAATGGGCAGTTCTTC. The full variable domain, in which reference TRBV5-1 and TRBJ2-1 provide the parts outside the CDR3, is KAGVTQTPRYLIKTRGQQVTLSCSPISGHRSVSWYQQTPGQGLQFLFEYFSETQRNKGNFPGRFSGRQFSNSRSEMNVSTLELGDSALYLCASSLVLNGQFFGPGTRLTVL.

There are many counts of this clonotype. The J gene is TRBJ2-5, the V gene TRBV5-1, with 8 positions matching TRBD1. The trim removed 1 base at V and 5 bases at J, leaving 4 bases unmatched. The germline V gene encodes CDR1 SGHRS and CDR2 YFSETQ. The CDR3 is 14 amino acids. DNA of the CDR3: TGCGCCAGCAGCTTGCAGGGGGCGAGGGAGACCCAGTACTTC. Residues: CASSLQGARETQYF.

The gene calls are TRBV15 and TRBJ2-3, with D possibly matching TRBD2 (5 bases). The CDR3 spans 16 residues. Germline V lookup: CDR1 LNHNV, CDR2 YYDKDF (reference sequence). V lost 0 bases and J 5 bases, leaving 15 bases between the germline ends. CDR3 bases: TGTGCCACCAGCAGAGATCGGGATCCCAGCGTAGATACGCAGTATTTT. Translating gives CATSRDRDPSVDTQYF.

The chain is built from TRBV11-3 and TRBJ2-7, with D perhaps TRBD2 (6 bases). Germline loops: CDR1 SGHNT, CDR2 YENEEA. This CDR3 region has 14 residues. The V end lost 6 bases, the J end lost 2 bases, and 14 bases lay between the germline ends. DNA for the CDR3: TGTGCCAGCAGTGCGACCGGGAGAACCTACGAGCAGTACTTC. Protein: CASSATGRTYEQYF.

The rearrangement uses TRBV6-5 and TRBJ1-1; TRBD1 agrees at 7 bases. V trimming: 4 bases; J trimming: 2 bases; junction bases outside the gene matches: 10. The CDR3 length is 16 residues. Germline CDR1 reads MNHEY; CDR2 reads SVGAGI. The CDR3 loop reads CASSCGAGGPNTEAFF. DNA of the CDR3: TGTGCCAGCAGTTGCGGGGCAGGGGGACCAAACACTGAAGCTTTCTTT.

This clonotype was seen repeatedly, ten times or more. The chain employs TRBV7-2 and TRBJ2-5; the D call may be TRBD1 or TRBD2 (6 bases each). Trimming stripped 2 bases from V and 5 bases from J, with 18 bases between. From germline, CDR1 is SGHTA and CDR2 FQGNSA. The CDR3 covers 16 residues. The CDR3 loop reads CASSLWLLRGGETQYF. CDR3 DNA sequence: TGTGCCAGCAGCTTATGGCTCTTACGAGGGGGGGAGACCCAGTACTTC.

The chain uses TRBV29-1 and TRBJ2-2; 12 positions agree with TRBD2. V lost 6 bases to trimming and J lost 7 bases; unmatched junction nucleotides: 15. The CDR3 has 17 amino acids. Looked up from germline, CDR1 is SQVTM and CDR2 is ANQGSEA. The CDR3 bases are TGCAGCGTGCACCCGAGACTAGCGGGGGCGGCCGGCGGGGAGCTGTTTTTT. Its translation: CSVHPRLAGAAGGELFF.

This clonotype was seen repeatedly, ten times or more. The chain's CDR3 is CASSEGQGAGEKLFF. Written as DNA, the CDR3 is TGTGCCAGCAGTGAAGGACAGGGGGCCGGAGAAAAACTGTTTTTT. This chain uses TRBV2 with TRBJ1-4, with 10 bases aligning to TRBD1. Germline CDR1 reads SNHLY; CDR2 reads FYNNEI. V dropped 1 base and J dropped 8; count of bases not matched to a gene: 4. There are 15 residues in the CDR3.

The J gene is TRBJ1-5, the V gene TRBV9; D is ambiguous. This CDR3 contains 15 residues. Germline V lookup: CDR1 SGDLS, CDR2 YYNGEE. Trimming took off 4 bases at V and 4 bases at J, with 15 bases between the two ends. The CDR3 sequence: CASSPESGVNQPQHF. CDR3 DNA sequence: TGTGCCAGCAGCCCAGAGAGTGGGGTAAATCAGCCCCAGCATTTT.

This clonotype has a count of ten or more. The chain carries TRBV12-3 or TRBV12-4 and TRBJ2-7; D call uncertain. V shed 4 bases and J shed 6 bases, with 10 bases lying between them. The CDR3 is made up of 12 amino acids. CDR3: CASSSTTGEQYF. The CDR3 DNA follows: TGTGCCAGCAGTTCGACCACGGGCGAGCAGTACTTC.

This clonotype has at least ten counts. J is TRBJ2-7 and V is TRBV15; 13 bases match TRBD2. This CDR3 comprises 16 residues. V lost 4 bases to trimming and J lost 7 bases; unmatched junction nucleotides: 10. Looked up from germline, CDR1 is LNHNV and CDR2 is YYDKDF (reference sequence). CDR3 residues: CATSIGGLAGDREQYV. For the CDR3, the DNA is TGTGCCACCAGCATTGGAGGACTAGCGGGAGATCGGGAGCAGTACGTC.

The chain employs TRBV7-9 and TRBJ1-2; D may be TRBD1 (5 bases). The CDR3 extends over 14 amino acids. From germline, CDR1 is SEHNR and CDR2 FQNEAQ (reference sequence). The V gene lost 1 base and the J gene lost 5 bases, with 11 bases spanning the gap. The CDR3 DNA reads as TGTGCCAGCAGCTTAGACCGGGGGAAATATGGCTACACCTTC. The encoded protein is CASSLDRGKYGYTF.

This clonotype occurred many times. The CDR3 protein is CASSYSQGTDTQYF. The CDR3 DNA reads as TGTGCCAGCAGTTATAGTCAGGGTACAGATACGCAGTATTTT. This sequence joins TRBV6-2 or TRBV6-3 and TRBJ2-3; TRBD1 might be the D (5 bases). V lost 3 bases, J lost 3 bases, and 10 bases lay in between. The CDR3 consists of 14 residues. Germline V gene data show CDR1 as MNHEY and CDR2 as SVGEGT.

This clonotype was seen more than once but under ten times. The chain is built from TRBV6-2 or TRBV6-3 and TRBJ1-4; no clear D gene. The V end was cut by 2 bases, the J end by 8 bases, with 15 bases between. The germline V gene has CDR1 MNHEY and CDR2 SVGEGT. The CDR3 contains 15 residues. CDR3 sequence: CASSYEVGGGEKLFF. The CDR3 DNA sequence: TGTGCCAGCAGTTACGAGGTCGGAGGAGGGGAAAAACTGTTTTTT.

The rearrangement joins TRBV19 to TRBJ1-6; 7 bases match TRBD1. CDR1 and CDR2 (germline): LNHDA, SQIVND (reference sequence). V trimming: 4 bases; J trimming: 8 bases; junction bases outside the gene matches: 8. This CDR3 contains 15 residues. The CDR3 is CASSTTTGFDSPLHF. For the CDR3, the DNA is TGTGCCAGTAGTACCACGACAGGGTTTGATTCACCCCTCCACTTT.

The J gene is TRBJ2-5, the V gene TRBV20-1; D may be TRBD2 (6 bases). Trimming removed 1 base at V and 4 bases at J, with 13 bases between. The CDR3 has 14 residues. Germline CDR1 DFQATT, CDR2 SNEGSKA (reference sequence). The CDR3 DNA reads as TGCAGTGCTAGAGCGGGGGTTCAATCAGAGACCCAGTACTTC. Protein product: CSARAGVQSETQYF.

This chain links TRBV24-1 with TRBJ2-7; the D gene is possibly TRBD1 (6 bases). Germline V gene lookup returns CDR1 KGHDR and CDR2 SFDVKD. This CDR3 is built from 10 residues. V was cut by 11 bases and J by 6 bases, with 10 bases left in between. The CDR3 coding sequence is TGTGCCAGGAGAGGGGGCGAGCAGTACTTC. It specifies CARRGGEQYF.

The genes are TRBV2 and TRBJ2-2; D unclear. V was trimmed by 5 bases and J by 5 bases, leaving 6 bases between them. The CDR3 loop spans 12 amino acids. CDR1 and CDR2 (germline): SNHLY, FYNNEI. This chain's CDR3 is CASSYSTGELFF. The CDR3, as DNA: TGTGCCAGCAGTTACTCGACCGGGGAGCTGTTTTTT.

This clonotype has just a few counts. The J gene is TRBJ1-6, the V gene TRBV10-3; 9 bases are shared with TRBD1. The V gene's germline CDR1 is ENHRY and CDR2 SYGVKD. The length of the CDR3 is 15 residues. With V trimmed by 2 bases and J by 5 bases, 1 base remained unmatched. This CDR3 reads CAISERDRDNSPLHF. DNA for the CDR3: TGTGCCATCAGTGAGCGGGACAGGGATAATTCACCCCTCCACTTT.

This clonotype occurred many times. V usage is TRBV12-5 and J usage is TRBJ1-1; perhaps TRBD1 as D (5 bases). The germline gives CDR1 LGHNT, CDR2 FRNRAP. Trimming shortened V by 3 bases and J by 3 bases, and 11 bases separated the two germline ends. The CDR3 loop spans 14 amino acids. The CDR3 sequence: CASGLGTRDTEAFF. The CDR3, as DNA: TGTGCTAGTGGTTTAGGGACGAGGGACACTGAAGCTTTCTTT.

This rearrangement joins TRBV10-3 to TRBJ2-7; weak D call: TRBD1 (6 bases). The V end lost 2 bases, the J end lost 6 bases, and 14 bases lay between the germline ends. Germline loops: CDR1 ENHRY, CDR2 SYGVKD. This CDR3 has 14 amino acids. CDR3 nucleotide sequence: TGTGCCATCAGTGAGAGAGGACAGACCTCCGAGCAGTACGTC. Translating gives CAISERGQTSEQYV.

The rearrangement uses TRBV9 and TRBJ1-1; maybe TRBD1 (5 bases). This CDR3 is 14 amino acids long. The V gene's germline CDR1 is SGDLS and CDR2 YYNGEE. The ends were cut back, 0 bases at V and 5 bases at J, with 11 bases in the middle. The DNA of the CDR3 is TGTGCCAGCAGCGTAGATCTAGGGGTGACTGAAGCTTTCTTT. This encodes CASSVDLGVTEAFF.

This clonotype showed up many times. The chain couples TRBV12-3 or TRBV12-4 to TRBJ1-2; D is perhaps TRBD1 (6 bases). V was trimmed by 3 bases and J by 8 bases, leaving 16 bases between them. The CDR3 covers 14 residues. CDR3 loop: CASSLNRELYGYTF. CDR3 nucleotide sequence: TGTGCCAGCAGTTTGAACAGGGAGCTATACGGCTACACCTTC.

As concerns this clonotype: At one end, the junction sequence differs from germline, possibly due to a read error. The chain employs TRBV2 and TRBJ1-1; D unresolved. CDR1 and CDR2 from the germline V gene are SNHLY and FYNNEI. CDR3 length equals 13 residues. CDR3 region: CGSRIVRGAEAFF. CDR3 nucleotides: TGTGGCAGCCGAATAGTACGGGGAGCTGAAGCTTTCTTT.

The chain uses TRBV27 and TRBJ2-2; D tentatively fits TRBD1 or TRBD2 (5 bases each). Trimming removed 6 bases from V and 2 bases from J, with 13 bases in between. Germline V gives CDR1 MNHEY, CDR2 SMNVEV (reference sequence). CDR3 length: 15 amino acids. CDR3 in DNA: TGTGCCAGCAGACAACGGGGCACCAACACCGGGGAGCTGTTTTTT. It translates to CASRQRGTNTGELFF.

V and J are TRBV29-1 and TRBJ1-1, with D possibly matching TRBD1 (5 bases). Germline assignment: CDR1 SQVTM and CDR2 ANQGSEA. The CDR3 runs 14 residues. Deletions cut 6 bases from V and 1 base from J, with 15 bases between. The CDR3 is CSVGGGDGNTEAFF. DNA for the CDR3: TGCAGCGTGGGGGGGGGGGACGGGAACACTGAAGCTTTCTTT.

Concerning this clonotype: One base away lies a much larger clone, so this may be a sequencing read error. The J gene is TRBJ1-1, the V gene TRBV20-1, with D possibly being TRBD1 (6 bases). CDR3 length: 15 residues. Germline CDR1 is DFQATT and CDR2 is SNEGSKA (reference sequence). Trimming stripped 3 bases from V and 3 bases from J, with 17 bases between. DNA of the CDR3: TGCAGTGCTAGTAAGTTAGGGGGTTTGGACACTGAAGCTTTCTTT. Protein sequence: CSASKLGGLDTEAFF.

The CDR3 DNA sequence: TGTGCCAGCACCCGGGGACTAGCCCACAATGAGCAGTTCTTC. This sequence encodes CASTRGLAHNEQFF. The chain has TRBV11-2 and TRBJ2-1; 9 nucleotides agree with TRBD2. V lost 7 bases, J lost 5 bases, and 6 bases stayed unmatched. CDR3 size: 14 residues. Germline V CDR1 and CDR2: SGHAT, FQNNGV.

This clonotype was counted many times. This chain joins TRBV12-3 or TRBV12-4 and TRBJ2-3; perhaps TRBD2 as D (5 bases). V was pared by 8 bases and J by 2 bases, with 14 bases between. The CDR3 is made up of 14 amino acids. The CDR3 spells CASGKGGLTDTQYF. The CDR3 DNA reads TGTGCCAGCGGAAAGGGCGGGCTCACAGATACGCAGTATTTT.